This record covers a single T cell receptor (beta chain). The data originate from a study of blood T cell repertoires in COVID-19. About the study: From the United States, Italy and Spain came samples of acute and convalescent COVID-19. Nucleic acid was either cDNA or gDNA, and it came from T cells, B-cell-depleted T cells, or PBMCs.

Authors' analysis steps: Estimated nucleated cell counts came from reference gene primer amplification. Here immunoSEQ multiplex PCR was the method, and the copy in TCRdb shows in-frame clones only, minus some. V, J and clone size are taken as reported in that table, and D and trimming were inferred from the DNA itself. Found here are some 130,000 clones, roughly 84% of them singletons; the top ten hold 44%. This receptor was taken from a human donor in a cohort sampled during active COVID-19. Sequencing was done on a sample of peripheral blood.

For the CDR3, the DNA is TGCGCCAGCAAATCTAGCGGGGGGGCCTACGACGAGCAGTACTTC. This sequence encodes CASKSSGGAYDEQYF. The chain is built from TRBV5-1 and TRBJ2-7; 12 bases align to TRBD2. With 6 bases clipped from V and 5 bases from J, the junction kept 9 bases outside the gene matches. The CDR3 has 15 amino acids. The V gene's germline CDR1 is SGHRS and CDR2 YFSETQ.